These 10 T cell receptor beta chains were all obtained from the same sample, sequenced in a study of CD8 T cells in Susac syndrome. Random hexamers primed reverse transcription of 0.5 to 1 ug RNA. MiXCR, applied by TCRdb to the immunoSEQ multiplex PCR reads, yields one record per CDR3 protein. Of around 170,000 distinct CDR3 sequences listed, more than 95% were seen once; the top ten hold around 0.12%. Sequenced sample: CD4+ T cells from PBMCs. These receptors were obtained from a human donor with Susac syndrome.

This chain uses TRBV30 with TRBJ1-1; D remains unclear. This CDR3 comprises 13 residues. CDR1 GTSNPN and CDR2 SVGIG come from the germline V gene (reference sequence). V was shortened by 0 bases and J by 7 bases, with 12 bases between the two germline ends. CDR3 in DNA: TGTGCCTGGAGTGTACTCCCGACGGATGAAGCTTTCTTT. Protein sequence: CAWSVLPTDEAFF. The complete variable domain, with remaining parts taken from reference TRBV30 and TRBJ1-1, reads SQTIHQWPATLVQPVGSPLSLECTVEGTSNPNLYWYRQAAGRGLQLLFYSVGIGQISSEVPQNLSASRPQDRQFILSSKKLLLSDSGFYLCAWSVLPTDEAFFGQGTRLTVV.

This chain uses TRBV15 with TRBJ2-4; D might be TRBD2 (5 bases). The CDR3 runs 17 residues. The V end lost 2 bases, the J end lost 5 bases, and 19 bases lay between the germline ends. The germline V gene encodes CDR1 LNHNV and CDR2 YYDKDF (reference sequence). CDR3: CATSRPTPGSLENIQYF. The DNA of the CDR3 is TGTGCCACCAGCAGACCTACCCCGGGGTCACTTGAAAACATTCAGTACTTC. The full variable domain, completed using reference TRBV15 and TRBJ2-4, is DAMVIQNPRYQVTQFGKPVTLSCSQTLNHNVMYWYQQKSSQAPKLLFHYYDKDFNNEADTPDNFQSRRPNTSFCFLDIRSPGLGDTAMYLCATSRPTPGSLENIQYFGAGTRLSVL.

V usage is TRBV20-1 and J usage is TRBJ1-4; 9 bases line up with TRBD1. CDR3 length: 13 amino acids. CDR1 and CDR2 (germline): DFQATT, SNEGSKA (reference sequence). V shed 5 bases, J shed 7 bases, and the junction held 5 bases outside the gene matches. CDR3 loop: CSARTGAGEKLFF. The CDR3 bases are TGCAGTGCTCGGACAGGGGCGGGTGAAAAACTGTTTTTT.

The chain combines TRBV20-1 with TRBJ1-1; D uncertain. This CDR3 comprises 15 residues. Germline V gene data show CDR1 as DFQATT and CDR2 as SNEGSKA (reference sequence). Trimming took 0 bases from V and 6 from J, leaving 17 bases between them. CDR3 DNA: TGCAGTGCTAGAGATGGCGGAGGACCGTCCGCTGAAGCTTTCTTT. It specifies CSARDGGGPSAEAFF.

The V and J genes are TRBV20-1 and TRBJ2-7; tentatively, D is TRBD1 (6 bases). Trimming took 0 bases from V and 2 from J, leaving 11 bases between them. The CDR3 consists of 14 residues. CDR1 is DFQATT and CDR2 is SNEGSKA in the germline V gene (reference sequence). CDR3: CSARDLTGPYEQYF. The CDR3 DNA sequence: TGCAGTGCTAGAGATCTGACAGGTCCCTACGAGCAGTACTTC.

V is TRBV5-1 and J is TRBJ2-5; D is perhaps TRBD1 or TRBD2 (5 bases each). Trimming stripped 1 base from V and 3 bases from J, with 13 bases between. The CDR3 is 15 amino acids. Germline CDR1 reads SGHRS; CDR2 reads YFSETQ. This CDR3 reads CASSLSGGTEETQYF. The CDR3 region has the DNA TGCGCCAGCAGCTTGTCTGGGGGAACCGAAGAGACCCAGTACTTC.

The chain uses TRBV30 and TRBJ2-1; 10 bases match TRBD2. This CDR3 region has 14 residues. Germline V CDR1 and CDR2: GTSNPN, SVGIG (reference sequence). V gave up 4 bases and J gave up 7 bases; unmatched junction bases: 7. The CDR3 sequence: CAWNYLAGVNEQFF. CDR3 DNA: TGTGCCTGGAATTATCTAGCGGGAGTTAATGAGCAGTTCTTC. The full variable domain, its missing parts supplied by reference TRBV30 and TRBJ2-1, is SQTIHQWPATLVQPVGSPLSLECTVEGTSNPNLYWYRQAAGRGLQLLFYSVGIGQISSEVPQNLSASRPQDRQFILSSKKLLLSDSGFYLCAWNYLAGVNEQFFGPGTRLTVL.

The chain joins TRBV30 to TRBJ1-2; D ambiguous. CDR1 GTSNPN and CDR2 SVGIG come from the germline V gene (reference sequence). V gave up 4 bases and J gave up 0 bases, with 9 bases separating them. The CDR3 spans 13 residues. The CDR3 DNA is TGTGCCTGGACGAGCAGCTCTAACTATGGCTACACCTTC. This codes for CAWTSSSNYGYTF.

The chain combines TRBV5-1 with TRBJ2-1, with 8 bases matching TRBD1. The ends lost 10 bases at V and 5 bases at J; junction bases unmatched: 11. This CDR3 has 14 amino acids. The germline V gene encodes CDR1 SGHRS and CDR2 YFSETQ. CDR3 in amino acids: CASRGQGGNNEQFF. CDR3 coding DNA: TGCGCCTCACGAGGACAGGGCGGTAACAATGAGCAGTTCTTC.

This chain's CDR3 is CSVEKSLNTEAFF. The CDR3 DNA reads as TGCAGCGTTGAAAAAAGCTTGAACACTGAAGCTTTCTTT. The chain employs TRBV29-1 and TRBJ1-1; unclear D gene. The CDR3 extends over 13 amino acids. CDR1 and CDR2 (germline): SQVTM, ANQGSEA. V shed 2 bases and J shed 0 bases, with 7 bases lying between them.